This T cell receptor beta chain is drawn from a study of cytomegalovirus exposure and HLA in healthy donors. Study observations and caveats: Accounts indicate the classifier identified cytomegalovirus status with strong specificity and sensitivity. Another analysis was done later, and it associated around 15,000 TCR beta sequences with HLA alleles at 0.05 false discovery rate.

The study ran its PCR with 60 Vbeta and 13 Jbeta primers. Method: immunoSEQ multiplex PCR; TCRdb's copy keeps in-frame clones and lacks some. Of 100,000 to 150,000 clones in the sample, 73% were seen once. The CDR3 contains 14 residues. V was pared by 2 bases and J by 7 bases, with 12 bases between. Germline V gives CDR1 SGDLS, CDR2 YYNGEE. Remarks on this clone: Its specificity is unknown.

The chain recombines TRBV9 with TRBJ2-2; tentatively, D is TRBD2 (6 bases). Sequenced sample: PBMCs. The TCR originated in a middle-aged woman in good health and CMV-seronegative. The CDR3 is CASSVEGIIGELFF. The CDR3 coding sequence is TGTGCCAGCAGCGTGGAGGGAATCATCGGGGAGCTGTTTTTT.